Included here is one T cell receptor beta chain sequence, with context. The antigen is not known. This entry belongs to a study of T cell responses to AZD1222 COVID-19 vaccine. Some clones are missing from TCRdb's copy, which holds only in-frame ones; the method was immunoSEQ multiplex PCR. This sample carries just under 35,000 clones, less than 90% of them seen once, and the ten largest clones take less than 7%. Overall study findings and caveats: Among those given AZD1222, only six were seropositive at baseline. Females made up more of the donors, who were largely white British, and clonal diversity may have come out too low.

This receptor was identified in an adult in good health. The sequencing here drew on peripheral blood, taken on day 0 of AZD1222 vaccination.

CDR3 DNA sequence: TGCGCCAGCAGCCTCGAGGGGACAGGACTAAGCACAGATACGCAGTATTTT. It encodes CASSLEGTGLSTDTQYF. The chain combines TRBV4-1 with TRBJ2-3; 8 nucleotides line up with TRBD1. Losses at the gene ends were 4 bases for V and 0 bases for J; bases not matched to a gene: 9. This CDR3 is 17 amino acids long. Germline V CDR1 and CDR2: MGHRA, YSYEKL.